This passage covers 19 T cell receptor beta chains from one sample sequenced in a study of blood T cells in healthy people across ages. With a J-beta primer mix and a sample-barcoded 5' primer, a second PCR ran about 6 to 11 cycles. TCRdb passed the 5' RACE reads through MiXCR, listing each CDR3 protein once. The repertoire has roughly 800,000 distinct CDR3 sequences, around a quarter of them found once; the top ten carry 9.4%. The same data also went into a second study, on T cells of mothers and their children.

Sample: blood. All receptors come from a boy between 10 and 17 years old in good health.

This clonotype was detected a few times. The V call is TRBV7-3, the J call TRBJ2-1; TRBD2 matches 10 bases. This CDR3 has 16 residues. Germline-derived CDR1 and CDR2 are SGHTA and FQGTGA. V was pared by 4 bases and J by 7 bases, with 10 bases of the junction left unmatched. The CDR3 DNA follows: TGTGCCAGCAGCTCGCGGAGCGGGAGGGCCGCGAATGAGCAGTTCTTC. Amino acid sequence: CASSSRSGRAANEQFF.

This sequence joins TRBV29-1 and TRBJ2-5, with D hard to call. Germline loops: CDR1 SQVTM, CDR2 ANQGSEA. Between the trimmed V and J ends, which lost 1 base and 2 bases, there was a span of 11 bases. The CDR3 length is 14 residues. The CDR3 loop is CSVEVPEYQETQYF. CDR3 DNA sequence: TGCAGCGTTGAAGTCCCGGAGTATCAAGAGACCCAGTACTTC.

This clonotype turned up a few times. J is TRBJ2-5 and V is TRBV5-6; D is ambiguous. The J call is in doubt because the DNA end fits TRBJ2-7 better. Germline V gene data show CDR1 as SGHDT and CDR2 as YYEEEE. The CDR3 totals 12 residues. CDR3 bases: TGTGCCAGCAGCTCTACCACTGGCGAGCAGTACTTC. Its protein is CASSSTTGEQYF.

This clonotype was recorded a few times. The V gene is TRBV12-3 or TRBV12-4, the J gene TRBJ2-7, with 8 nucleotides matching TRBD2. With 5 bases clipped from V and 3 bases from J, the junction kept 12 bases outside the gene matches. This CDR3 is built from 16 residues. This CDR3 is CASSPSYSGTVYEQYF. For the CDR3, the DNA is TGTGCCAGCAGTCCTAGCTATAGCGGGACGGTCTACGAGCAGTACTTC.

The chain carries TRBV7-8 and TRBJ2-5; D is unresolved. Between the trimmed V and J ends, which lost 1 base and 4 bases, there was a span of 10 bases. This CDR3 has 14 residues. The germline V gene has CDR1 SGHVS and CDR2 FQNEAQ. The CDR3 nucleotides read TGTGCCAGCAGCTTAGTCCCAATGGGAGAGACCCAGTACTTC. Its translation: CASSLVPMGETQYF.

This chain links TRBV20-1 with TRBJ2-1; D is perhaps TRBD1 (5 bases). The J call may be wrong; the DNA end is better matched by TRBJ2-7. Germline CDR1 and CDR2: DFQATT and SNEGSKA (reference sequence). This CDR3 is 14 amino acids long. CDR3 in amino acids: CSAYTTGSSYEQYF. The CDR3, as DNA: TGCAGTGCCTATACTACAGGTTCTTCCTACGAGCAGTACTTC.

This clonotype was detected only a few times. The chain couples TRBV4-1 to TRBJ2-2; 7 bases match TRBD2. Germline V lookup: CDR1 MGHRA, CDR2 YSYEKL. V shed 4 bases, J shed 6 bases, and the junction held 5 bases outside the gene matches. The CDR3 totals 14 residues. The CDR3 spells CASSLGGDAGELFF. As DNA, the CDR3 is TGCGCCAGCAGCCTTGGGGGGGACGCCGGGGAGCTGTTTTTT.

This clonotype has only a few counts. V is TRBV29-1 and J is TRBJ1-4; D is unresolved. Trimming removed 2 bases at V and 7 bases at J, with 5 bases between. This CDR3 is built from 11 residues. Looked up from germline, CDR1 is SQVTM and CDR2 is ANQGSEA. The CDR3 protein is CSVEWTEKLFF. CDR3 in DNA: TGCAGCGTTGAATGGACTGAAAAACTGTTTTTT. The full variable domain, in which reference TRBV29-1 and TRBJ1-4 provide the parts outside the CDR3, is SAVISQKPSRDICQRGTSLTIQCQVDSQVTMMFWYRQQPGQSLTLIATANQGSEATYESGFVIDKFPISRPNLTFSTLTVSNMSPEDSSIYLCSVEWTEKLFFGSGTQLSVL.

This clonotype was observed a handful of times. The rearrangement uses TRBV29-1 and TRBJ2-5; 9 bases match TRBD2. TRBJ2-1 explains the end of the DNA better; the J call may be wrong. CDR3 length: 14 amino acids. Germline V gene lookup returns CDR1 SQVTM and CDR2 ANQGSEA. Here the CDR3 reads CSVVAGGPYNEQFF. In DNA form, the CDR3 reads TGCAGCGTTGTCGCGGGAGGGCCGTACAATGAGCAGTTCTTC.

The chain employs TRBV14 and TRBJ2-1, with D possibly matching TRBD2 (6 bases). Germline CDR1 is SGHDN and CDR2 is FVKESK. V was pared by 4 bases and J by 3 bases, with 16 bases between. The length of the CDR3 is 16 residues. The CDR3 DNA follows: TGTGCCAGCAGCCCCCTCGCGGGAAGCCTCTACAATGAGCAGTTCTTC. Residues: CASSPLAGSLYNEQFF.

The chain recombines TRBV20-1 with TRBJ2-3, with 8 bases that match TRBD2. V shed 3 bases, J shed 6 bases, and the junction held 11 bases outside the gene matches. CDR3 size: 15 residues. Germline CDR1 is DFQATT and CDR2 is SNEGSKA (reference sequence). For the CDR3, the DNA is TGCAGTGCTAGGCAGGGAGCGGGAGCGTTGGATACGCAGTATTTT. It codes for CSARQGAGALDTQYF.

This clonotype was found a few times. The junction departs from the called germline gene at one end, perhaps through a read error. This chain connects TRBV7-7 to TRBJ2-7; D perhaps matches TRBD2 (6 bases). The CDR3 has 15 residues. The germline CDR1 and CDR2 sequences are SSHAT and FNYEAQ (reference sequence). CDR3 coding DNA: TGTGCTAGCAACCCAACTCCGGGGGAACCCTACGAGCAGTACTTC. This codes for CASNPTPGEPYEQYF.

The chain has TRBV10-3 and TRBJ1-1; no clear D gene. CDR1 and CDR2 from the germline V gene are ENHRY and SYGVKD. The CDR3 extends over 13 amino acids. Trimming removed 9 bases from V and 5 bases from J, with 16 bases in between. In DNA form, the CDR3 reads TGTGCCATTACAGACCGTACGGATACTGAAGCTTTCTTT. Translated: CAITDRTDTEAFF.

This chain joins TRBV25-1 and TRBJ1-2; the D gene is possibly TRBD1 (5 bases). Trimming shortened V by 2 bases and J by 12 bases, and 10 bases separated the two germline ends. CDR3 size: 11 residues. CDR1 and CDR2 (germline): MGHDK, SYGVNS. The chain's CDR3 is CASSENTGHTF. The CDR3 region has the DNA TGTGCCAGCAGTGAAAACACGGGACACACCTTC.

As regards this clonotype: A read error may produce the germline difference seen at one junction end. The chain links TRBV7-7 to TRBJ2-3; the D is unclear. Germline CDR1 is SSHAT and CDR2 is FNYEAQ (reference sequence). The CDR3 runs to 14 residues. CDR3 coding DNA: TGTGCTAGCAGCCCTCCGTATTCTCCAGATACGCAGTATTTT. As protein: CASSPPYSPDTQYF.

For this clonotype: A junction end diverges from the germline sequence, so it may reflect a read error. V and J are TRBV27 and TRBJ2-1; 13 nucleotides align to TRBD2. CDR3 size: 17 residues. The germline V gene encodes CDR1 MNHEY and CDR2 SMNVEV (reference sequence). The CDR3 coding sequence is TGTGCCAGCACTTTACCTCAGGGACTAGCGGGGTCCAATGAGCAGTTCTTC. Encoded protein: CASTLPQGLAGSNEQFF.

J is TRBJ1-5 and V is TRBV19; 10 bases are a match to TRBD1. Per germline, CDR1 LNHDA and CDR2 SQIVND (reference sequence). V was pared by 4 bases and J by 6 bases, with 9 bases of the junction left unmatched. The CDR3 spans 16 residues. This chain's CDR3 is CASSNPRGQGVQPQHF. CDR3 DNA sequence: TGTGCCAGTAGTAACCCACGCGGACAGGGGGTTCAGCCCCAGCATTTT.

The V call is TRBV14, the J call TRBJ2-2, with no clear D. The CDR3 runs 15 residues. CDR1 and CDR2 from the germline V gene are SGHDN and FVKESK. The V end was cut by 5 bases, the J end by 0 bases, with 10 bases between. In DNA form, the CDR3 reads TGTGCCAGCAGCATTGTCAAGGCGAACACCGGGGAGCTGTTTTTT. Translating it yields CASSIVKANTGELFF.

J is TRBJ2-3 and V is TRBV4-2, with D uncertain. This CDR3 is 17 amino acids long. Trimming took 0 bases from V and 0 from J, leaving 13 bases between them. Germline loops: CDR1 LGHNA, CDR2 YNFKEQ. The CDR3 loop reads CASSQEGQKWSTDTQYF. CDR3 nucleotides: TGTGCCAGCAGCCAAGAAGGTCAGAAATGGAGCACAGATACGCAGTATTTT.